This TCR beta chain was profiled in a study of blood T cell repertoires in COVID-19. Study as a whole: Acute and convalescent COVID-19 specimens originated in the United States, Italy and Spain. The cDNA or gDNA used as material had been derived from T cells, B-cell-depleted T cells, or PBMCs.

Assay used: immunoSEQ multiplex PCR; TCRdb lists only in-frame clones, some missing. Of 50,000 to 65,000 clones detected, around 70% appear once; the ten largest clones hold around 4.9%. Looked up from germline, CDR1 is LNHDA and CDR2 is SQIVND (reference sequence). Trimming took 10 bases from V and 1 from J; bases not matched to a gene: 14. CDR3 size: 17 residues. The chain couples TRBV19 to TRBJ2-1, with 9 bases matching TRBD2. This clonotype originated in a woman in her seventies with COVID-19, enrolled during active disease. The specimen was peripheral blood. The CDR3 here is CATTKIAGVRSYNEQFF. As DNA, the CDR3 is TGTGCCACTACTAAGATAGCGGGAGTCAGGTCCTACAATGAGCAGTTCTTC.